This passage covers 32 T cell receptor beta chains from one sample sequenced in a study of human T cells and chemical hapten exposure. TCRdb itself ran the RACE reads through MiXCR, one entry per CDR3 protein. The sample lists roughly 38,000 distinct CDR3 sequences, 6% to 9.5% occurring once. The time point here: pre-sensitization, week 0. The treatment here: therapeutic diphenylcyclopropenone sensitization with weekly scalp DPC. This material consisted of whole blood, taken in connection with sensitization to the hapten diphenylcyclopropenone (DPC). The origin of the receptors is a woman in her 50s with alopecia areata. Some clones in this sample may be carry-over from other donors' samples.

This clonotype was seen at least ten times. This sequence joins TRBV6-2 or TRBV6-3 and TRBJ1-1; D is unclear. The CDR3 has 15 residues. Germline assignment: CDR1 MNHEY and CDR2 SVGEGT. V was clipped by 2 bases and J by 4 bases, with 14 bases between them. CDR3 in amino acids: CASSYGRAKGTEAFF. CDR3 coding DNA: TGTGCCAGCAGTTACGGGCGCGCAAAGGGCACTGAAGCTTTCTTT.

V gene TRBV19 combines with J gene TRBJ2-3; 12 bases fit TRBD2. Trimming removed 4 bases from V and 6 bases from J; junction bases left unmatched: 2. Germline V lookup: CDR1 LNHDA, CDR2 SQIVND (reference sequence). The CDR3 sequence is 14 residues long. DNA of the CDR3: TGTGCCAGTAGTAGGACTAGCGGGATGGATACGCAGTATTTT. This codes for CASSRTSGMDTQYF.

As regards this clonotype: One end of the junction does not line up with germline, which may come from a read error. The V call is TRBV7-7, the J call TRBJ2-1; D is undetermined. CDR1 SSHAT and CDR2 FNYEAQ come from the germline V gene (reference sequence). The CDR3 length is 13 residues. CDR3 protein: CASSLAPRTEQFF. The CDR3 region has the DNA TGTGCTAGCAGCTTAGCCCCCCGGACCGAGCAGTTCTTC.

This clonotype was detected only a few times. The rearrangement joins TRBV12-1 to TRBJ2-5; the table's D gene call, TRBD1, was not cross checked with the DNA. TRBV12-1 corresponds to a pseudogene. CDR3 length equals 15 residues. The DNA for the CDR3 is TGTGCCAGCGGTCAACCCGACAGGCGCCAAGAGACCCAGTACTTC. It encodes CASGQPDRRQETQYF.

This clonotype was recorded at least ten times. V and J are TRBV5-6 and TRBJ2-1, with D possibly TRBD2 on 6 matching bases. CDR3 size: 13 residues. CDR1 is SGHDT and CDR2 is YYEEEE in the germline V gene. V lost 4 bases to trimming and J lost 8 bases, with 13 bases between them. The CDR3 is CASSPDGGDEQFF. CDR3 bases: TGTGCCAGCAGCCCTGACGGGGGAGATGAGCAGTTCTTC.

Ten or more counts support this clonotype. The chain recombines TRBV12-3 or TRBV12-4 with TRBJ2-5, with D perhaps matching TRBD1 (6 bases). This CDR3 region has 16 residues. With 5 bases removed from V and 4 bases from J, the gap between germline ends came to 20 bases. The CDR3, as DNA: TGTGCCAGCAGTCGAGGACAGCCGGTCCTTAGAGAGACCCAGTACTTC. Translating it yields CASSRGQPVLRETQYF.

This clonotype was counted ten times or more. The chain uses TRBV9 and TRBJ1-5; no firm D call. V was shortened by 0 bases and J by 4 bases, with 8 bases between the two germline ends. This CDR3 comprises 14 residues. Germline lookup yields CDR1 SGDLS and CDR2 YYNGEE. The CDR3 here is CASSVDPANQPQHF. As DNA, the CDR3 is TGTGCCAGCAGCGTAGATCCAGCTAATCAGCCCCAGCATTTT. The whole variable domain, filled in from reference TRBV9 and TRBJ1-5, reads DSGVTQTPKHLITATGQRVTLRCSPRSGDLSVYWYQQSLDQGLQFLIQYYNGEERAKGNILERFSAQQFPDLHSELNLSSLELGDSALYFCASSVDPANQPQHFGDGTRLSIL.

This clonotype was counted many times. CDR3 protein: CSARDRRTRENEQFF. In DNA, the CDR3 is TGCAGTGCTAGAGATCGAAGGACCCGTGAGAATGAGCAGTTCTTC. The V and J genes are TRBV20-1 and TRBJ2-1; unclear D gene. Looked up from germline, CDR1 is DFQATT and CDR2 is SNEGSKA (reference sequence). The CDR3 runs 15 residues. V lost 0 bases to trimming and J lost 7 bases, with 16 bases between them.

Ten or more counts support this clonotype. The gene calls are TRBV5-4 and TRBJ2-5, with D possibly matching TRBD2 (6 bases). Between the trimmed V and J ends, which lost 3 bases and 5 bases, there was a span of 11 bases. This CDR3 is built from 13 residues. Germline assignment: CDR1 SGHNT and CDR2 YYREEE (reference sequence). DNA of the CDR3: TGTGCCAGCAGCTCTGAACGGGGGGAGACCCAGTACTTC. Amino acid sequence: CASSSERGETQYF.

The V gene is TRBV28, the J gene TRBJ1-1; D possibly corresponds to TRBD1 (6 bases). V was trimmed by 5 bases and J by 4 bases, leaving 8 bases between them. CDR1 MDHEN and CDR2 SYDVKM come from the germline V gene. CDR3 length: 12 residues. This chain's CDR3 is CASSTGFTEAFF. The CDR3, as DNA: TGTGCCAGCAGTACAGGGTTCACTGAAGCTTTCTTT.

The rearrangement uses TRBV28 and TRBJ2-7; TRBD1 or TRBD2 may be the D gene (5 bases each). The CDR3 runs 13 residues. Germline V lookup: CDR1 MDHEN, CDR2 SYDVKM. Trimming took 6 bases from V and 3 from J, leaving 12 bases between them. DNA for the CDR3: TGTGCCAGCAGAGTCCCTGGGGGCTACGAGCAGTACTTC. Amino acid sequence: CASRVPGGYEQYF.

The rearrangement uses TRBV29-1 and TRBJ2-3, with D perhaps matching TRBD2 (5 bases). CDR1 is SQVTM, CDR2 ANQGSEA, per germline. Trimming removed 8 bases at V and 1 base at J, with 13 bases between. CDR3 size: 13 residues. CDR3 sequence (DNA): TGCAGCATCACCCTCGGGGGCACAGATACGCAGTATTTT. Amino acids: CSITLGGTDTQYF.

This clonotype was seen repeatedly, ten times or more. The rearrangement joins TRBV19 to TRBJ1-1, with D hard to call. Germline values: CDR1 LNHDA, CDR2 SQIVND (reference sequence). Trimming cost V 4 bases and J 4 bases, with 10 bases left between them. This CDR3 has 13 residues. CDR3 loop: CASSRRGLTEAFF. DNA for the CDR3: TGTGCCAGTAGTAGGCGAGGGCTCACTGAAGCTTTCTTT.

This chain connects TRBV7-6 to TRBJ2-5; D is unclear. Trimming removed 1 base from V and 5 bases from J, with 8 bases in between. Looked up from germline, CDR1 is SGHVS and CDR2 is FNYEAQ. This CDR3 comprises 13 residues. The DNA for the CDR3 is TGTGCCAGCAGCTTAGGCCCCGTCGAGACCCAGTACTTC. This translates into CASSLGPVETQYF.

This clonotype has only a few counts. V and J are TRBV28 and TRBJ2-3; 9 nucleotides line up with TRBD1. J gave up 3 bases and V 5 bases, and 6 bases lay outside the gene matches. This CDR3 has 15 residues. Germline V gene data show CDR1 as MDHEN and CDR2 as SYDVKM. The CDR3 region is CASSPGTGRTDTQYF. The DNA of the CDR3 is TGTGCCAGCAGTCCAGGGACAGGGAGAACAGATACGCAGTATTTT.

The V gene is TRBV18, the J gene TRBJ2-7, with 7 positions matching TRBD1. The CDR3 is made up of 13 amino acids. J lost 5 bases, V lost 5 bases, and 6 bases had no gene match. From germline, CDR1 is KGHSH and CDR2 LQKENI. The CDR3 here is CASSDRERDEQYF. For the CDR3, the DNA is TGTGCCAGCTCAGACAGGGAAAGAGACGAGCAGTACTTC. Full variable domain (rest looked up from reference TRBV18 and TRBJ2-7): NAGVMQNPRHLVRRRGQEARLRCSPMKGHSHVYWYRQLPEEGLKFMVYLQKENIIDESGMPKERFSAEFPKEGPSILRIQQVVRGDSAAYFCASSDRERDEQYFGPGTRLTVT.

The sample holds many counts of this clonotype. The CDR3 DNA reads as TGCAGCGTTGGCCCTAGCGAAAAGACCCAGTACTTC. It yields the protein CSVGPSEKTQYF. The chain employs TRBV29-1 and TRBJ2-5; D perhaps matches TRBD2 (6 bases). The CDR3 has 12 residues. V gave up 4 bases and J gave up 6 bases, with 12 bases separating them. The germline V gene has CDR1 SQVTM and CDR2 ANQGSEA.

The rearrangement uses TRBV5-1 and TRBJ2-7; D is uncertain. V lost 3 bases to trimming and J lost 2 bases, with 9 bases between them. Germline-derived CDR1 and CDR2 are SGHRS and YFSETQ. The CDR3 length is 13 residues. The CDR3 DNA is TGCGCCAGCAGCTCCGGACGGACCTACGAGCAGTACTTC. This sequence encodes CASSSGRTYEQYF.

This clonotype showed up many times. The chain has TRBV29-1 and TRBJ2-3, with D perhaps assigned TRBD1 or TRBD2 (6 bases each). The CDR3 covers 14 residues. The germline V gene encodes CDR1 SQVTM and CDR2 ANQGSEA. Trimming took 4 bases from V and 1 from J, leaving 12 bases between them. CDR3: CSVAWRGGTDTQYF. CDR3 sequence (DNA): TGCAGCGTTGCTTGGAGGGGGGGCACAGATACGCAGTATTTT.

This clonotype was seen more than once but under ten times. The junction departs from germline at one end; a sequencing error may be responsible. CDR3 loop: CASSPPLLAGDTGELFF. The CDR3, as DNA: TGTGCCAGCTCACCACCGCTATTAGCGGGAGACACCGGGGAGCTGTTCTTT. The chain couples TRBV18 to TRBJ2-2; 9 bases are a match to TRBD2. In germline, CDR1 is KGHSH, CDR2 LQKENI. The CDR3 has 17 residues.

This clonotype was counted a few times. The gene calls are TRBV29-1 and TRBJ2-5, with 9 bases that match TRBD1. The CDR3 runs 14 residues. V shed 6 bases, J shed 0 bases, and the junction held 5 bases outside the gene matches. Germline V CDR1 and CDR2: SQVTM, ANQGSEA. The CDR3 here is CSVVGTGHQETQYF. The CDR3 nucleotides are TGCAGCGTGGTGGGGACAGGGCACCAAGAGACCCAGTACTTC.

V and J are TRBV15 and TRBJ2-3; tentative D call: TRBD2 (5 bases). Deletions cut 0 bases from V and 2 bases from J, with 18 bases between. The CDR3 is 18 residues long. Germline CDR1 LNHNV, CDR2 YYDKDF (reference sequence). The CDR3 reads CATSRDIGELRPTDTQYF. CDR3 nucleotides: TGTGCCACCAGCAGAGATATCGGGGAGTTAAGGCCCACAGATACGCAGTATTTT.

The V and J genes are TRBV19 and TRBJ1-5; no definite D call. This CDR3 is built from 15 residues. V lost 5 bases to trimming and J lost 2 bases, with 13 bases between them. In germline, CDR1 is LNHDA, CDR2 SQIVND (reference sequence). CDR3 bases: TGTGCCAGTAGTGCCCGACGGAGTGGCAATCAGCCCCAGCATTTT. It is translated as CASSARRSGNQPQHF.

In this sample, this clonotype turned up many times. The chain carries TRBV20-1 and TRBJ2-3, with D perhaps TRBD2 (6 bases). Trimming took 0 bases from V and 0 from J, leaving 10 bases between them. The germline V gene encodes CDR1 DFQATT and CDR2 SNEGSKA (reference sequence). CDR3 size: 15 residues. DNA of the CDR3: TGCAGTGCTAGAGAACCTAGCGCCAGCACAGATACGCAGTATTTT. It codes for CSAREPSASTDTQYF.

This clonotype was seen many times. This chain joins TRBV9 and TRBJ1-3; 10 nucleotides line up with TRBD1. Losses at the gene ends were 1 base for V and 2 bases for J; bases not matched to a gene: 3. CDR1 is SGDLS, CDR2 YYNGEE, per germline. The CDR3 runs to 16 residues. DNA of the CDR3: TGTGCCAGCAGCGTAACCGGGACAGGGGCTGGAAACACCATATATTTT. Translation gives CASSVTGTGAGNTIYF.

The gene calls are TRBV11-3 and TRBJ2-4, with TRBD2 identical over 12 bases. Germline trimming cut 5 bases from V and 9 bases from J; bases unmatched to any gene: 14. CDR1 is SGHNT, CDR2 YENEEA, per germline. The CDR3 runs 17 residues. The CDR3 sequence is CASSTRTSGIRSGIQYF. As DNA, the CDR3 is TGTGCCAGCAGCACCCGGACTAGCGGGATCAGGAGTGGCATTCAGTACTTC.

The genes are TRBV5-5 and TRBJ1-5; D gene unclear. The CDR3 runs to 16 residues. Trimming took off 4 bases at V and 1 base at J, with 15 bases between the two ends. Germline values: CDR1 SGHKS, CDR2 YYEKEE (reference sequence). The chain's CDR3 is CASSAKNQLSNQPQHF. Here the CDR3 DNA reads TGTGCCAGCAGCGCCAAGAACCAACTGAGCAATCAGCCCCAGCATTTT.

This clonotype was observed at least ten times. The V and J genes are TRBV7-2 and TRBJ2-7, with 7 nucleotides matching TRBD2. The CDR3 spans 15 residues. J was trimmed by 4 bases and V by 1 base; bases with no gene match: 7. CDR1 is SGHTA and CDR2 is FQGNSA in the germline V gene. CDR3 in amino acids: CASSLGGGSVYEQYF. In nucleotides, the CDR3 is TGTGCCAGCAGCTTAGGAGGCGGGAGCGTGTACGAGCAGTACTTC.

The V and J genes are TRBV28 and TRBJ2-7; either TRBD1 or TRBD2 may fit D (5 bases each). V was pared by 5 bases and J by 5 bases, with 10 bases between. The CDR3 is 12 amino acids. The germline V gene encodes CDR1 MDHEN and CDR2 SYDVKM. The CDR3 protein is CASSQGPDEQYF. The CDR3 DNA sequence: TGTGCCAGCAGTCAGGGACCCGACGAGCAGTACTTC.

The chain joins TRBV18 to TRBJ2-5; D is possibly TRBD1 or TRBD2 (5 bases each). Trimming cost V 3 bases and J 1 base, with 6 bases left between them. Germline V CDR1 and CDR2: KGHSH, LQKENI. The CDR3 totals 13 residues. The CDR3 nucleotides are TGTGCCAGCTCACCGGGGGTCCAAGAGACCCAGTACTTC. It yields the protein CASSPGVQETQYF.

This clonotype was observed a few times. J is TRBJ1-6 and V is TRBV7-2; unclear D gene. Trimming removed 10 bases from V and 9 bases from J, with 16 bases in between. CDR1 is SGHTA and CDR2 is FQGNSA in the germline V gene. The CDR3 is made up of 13 amino acids. The CDR3 region is CAITSVVGSPLHF. Here the CDR3 DNA reads TGTGCCATAACGTCCGTTGTAGGTTCACCCCTCCACTTT.

The table lists this clonotype with a few counts. The genes are TRBV5-4 and TRBJ2-5, with 11 bases lining up with TRBD2. Unmatched junction bases numbered 13, after V lost 4 bases and J lost 5 bases. The V gene's germline CDR1 is SGHNT and CDR2 YYREEE (reference sequence). CDR3 length: 17 amino acids. As DNA, the CDR3 is TGTGCCAGCAGCCAATACTTAGCGGGAGGGCCTTTCGAGACCCAGTACTTC. As protein: CASSQYLAGGPFETQYF.